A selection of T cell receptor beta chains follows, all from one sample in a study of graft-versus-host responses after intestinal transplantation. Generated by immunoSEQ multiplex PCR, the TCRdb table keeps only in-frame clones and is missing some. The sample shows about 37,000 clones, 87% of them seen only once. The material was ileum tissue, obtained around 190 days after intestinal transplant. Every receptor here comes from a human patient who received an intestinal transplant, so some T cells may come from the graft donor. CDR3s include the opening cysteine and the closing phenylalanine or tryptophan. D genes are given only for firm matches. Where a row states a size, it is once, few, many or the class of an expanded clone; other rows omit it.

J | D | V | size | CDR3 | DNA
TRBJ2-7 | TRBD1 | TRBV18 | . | CASSPLPLTGSSYEQYF | TGTGCCAGCTCACCGTTGCCCCTGACAGGGTCCTCCTACGAGCAGTACTTC
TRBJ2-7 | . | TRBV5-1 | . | CASSLVPTSGVRSYEQYF | TGCGCCAGCAGCTTGGTCCCAACATCGGGGGTAAGGTCCTACGAGCAGTACTTC
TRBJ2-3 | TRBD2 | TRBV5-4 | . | CASSLLAGMDTQYF | TGTGCCAGCAGCTTACTAGCGGGGATGGATACGCAGTATTTT
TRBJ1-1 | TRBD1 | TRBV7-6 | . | CASSLDDRGNTEAFF | TGTGCCAGCAGCTTAGACGACAGGGGGAACACTGAAGCTTTCTTT
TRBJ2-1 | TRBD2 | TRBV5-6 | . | CASSHSAPSGENEQFF | TGTGCCAGCAGCCACTCCGCGCCTAGCGGGGAGAATGAGCAGTTCTTC
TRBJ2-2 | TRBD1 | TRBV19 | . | CASSILGTGEGELFF | TGTGCCAGTAGTATTCTCGGGACAGGGGAGGGGGAGCTGTTTTTT
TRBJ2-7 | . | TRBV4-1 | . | CASSQWVRGPYEQYF | TGCGCCAGCAGCCAGTGGGTCAGGGGCCCCTACGAGCAGTACTTC
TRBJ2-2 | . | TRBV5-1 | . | CASSLGTPPGELFF | TGCGCCAGCAGCTTAGGGACCCCCCCCGGGGAGCTGTTTTTT
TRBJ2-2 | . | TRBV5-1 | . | CASSWAGNTGELFF | TGCGCCAGCAGCTGGGCGGGGAACACCGGGGAGCTGTTTTTT
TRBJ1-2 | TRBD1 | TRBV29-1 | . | CSVGQGDYGYTF | TGCAGCGTGGGACAGGGGGACTATGGCTACACCTTC
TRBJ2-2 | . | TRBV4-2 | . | CASSQVTGSASGSTGELFF | TGTGCCAGCAGCCAAGTTACAGGGTCGGCTAGCGGCAGCACCGGGGAGCTGTTTTTT
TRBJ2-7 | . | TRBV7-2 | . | CASSRLPNYEQYF | TGTGCCAGCAGCAGACTCCCAAACTACGAGCAGTACTTC
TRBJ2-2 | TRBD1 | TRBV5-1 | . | CASSLGTGVTGELFF | TGCGCCAGCAGCTTAGGGACAGGGGTCACCGGGGAGCTGTTTTTT
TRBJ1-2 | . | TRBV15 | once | CATSRDFTDIANYGYTF | TGTGCCACCAGCAGAGATTTCACGGACATTGCTAACTATGGCTACACCTTC
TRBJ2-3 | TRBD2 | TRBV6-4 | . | CATPRDGLAGGQDTQYF | TGTGCCACTCCACGAGATGGACTAGCGGGGGGGCAAGATACGCAGTATTTT
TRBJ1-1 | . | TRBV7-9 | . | CASSQGPGEAFF | TGTGCCAGCAGCCAGGGCCCCGGGGAAGCTTTCTTT
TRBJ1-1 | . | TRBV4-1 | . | CASSQGVGNTEAFF | TGCGCCAGCAGCCAAGGAGTAGGGAACACTGAAGCTTTCTTT
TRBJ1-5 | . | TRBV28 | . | CASTPIRSEGGQPQHF | TGTGCCAGCACCCCAATCCGATCGGAGGGGGGTCAGCCCCAGCATTTT
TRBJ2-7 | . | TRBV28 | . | CASRLQGSYEQYF | TGTGCCAGCAGGCTGCAGGGATCCTACGAGCAGTACTTC
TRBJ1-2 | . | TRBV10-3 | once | CAISESGGPGYTF | TGTGCCATCAGTGAGTCGGGCGGACCCGGCTACACCTTC
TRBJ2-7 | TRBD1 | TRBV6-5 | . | CASSNRGYSYEQYF | TGTGCCAGCAGTAACAGGGGATACTCCTACGAGCAGTACTTC
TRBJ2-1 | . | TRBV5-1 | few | CASSLDWAGEQFF | TGCGCCAGCAGCTTGGACTGGGCCGGTGAGCAGTTCTTC
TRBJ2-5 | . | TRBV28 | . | CASSPRSWRNLETQYF | TGTGCCAGCAGCCCGAGGTCCTGGCGTAACCTGGAGACCCAGTACTTC
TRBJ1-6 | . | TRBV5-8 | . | CASSLGRAAGAPLHF | TGTGCCAGCAGCTTGGGGAGGGCAGCCGGGGCACCCCTCCACTTT
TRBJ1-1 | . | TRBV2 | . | CASSLRGLNTEAFF | TGTGCCAGCAGCCTTCGTGGCCTGAACACTGAAGCTTTCTTT
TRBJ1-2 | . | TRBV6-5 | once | CASRVVKGGGYTF | TGTGCCAGCAGGGTTGTCAAGGGGGGCGGCTACACCTTC
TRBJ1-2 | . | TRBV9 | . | CASSPSWGAMSYGYTF | TGTGCCAGCAGCCCTAGTTGGGGGGCGATGAGCTATGGCTACACCTTC
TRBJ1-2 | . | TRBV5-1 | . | CASSPSDASTYGYTF | TGCGCCAGCAGCCCCTCGGATGCCTCGACCTATGGCTACACCTTC
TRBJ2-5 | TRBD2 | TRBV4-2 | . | CASSQVLAGLSRGETQYF | TGTGCCAGCAGCCAAGTACTAGCGGGGCTATCGAGGGGGGAGACCCAGTACTTC
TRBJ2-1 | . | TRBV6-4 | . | CASSLRGAYGEQFF | TGTGCCAGCAGCCTAAGGGGGGCTTATGGTGAGCAGTTCTTC
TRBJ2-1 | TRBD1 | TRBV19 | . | CASSVLGQGYSSYNEQFF | TGTGCCAGTAGTGTATTGGGACAGGGGTATTCCTCCTACAATGAGCAGTTCTTC
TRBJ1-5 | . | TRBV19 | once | CASSILGGSNQPQHF | TGTGCCAGTAGTATATTAGGGGGGAGCAATCAGCCCCAGCATTTT
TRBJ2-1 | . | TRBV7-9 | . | CASSDPGGGRFYNEQFF | TGTGCCAGCAGCGACCCGGGCGGGGGCCGCTTTTACAATGAGCAGTTCTTC
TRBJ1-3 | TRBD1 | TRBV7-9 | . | CASSQGGDNTIYF | TGTGCCAGCAGCCAGGGGGGTGACAACACCATATATTTT
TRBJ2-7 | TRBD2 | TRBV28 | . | CASRKGGGWYEQYF | TGTGCCAGCAGAAAGGGCGGGGGGTGGTACGAGCAGTACTTC
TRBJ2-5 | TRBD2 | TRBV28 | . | CASSSAGLAMPQETQYF | TGTGCCAGCAGTTCGGCGGGACTAGCGATGCCCCAAGAGACCCAGTACTTC
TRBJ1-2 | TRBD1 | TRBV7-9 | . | CASSLARTGVGYGYTF | TGTGCCAGCAGCTTAGCGCGCACAGGGGTGGGCTATGGCTACACCTTC
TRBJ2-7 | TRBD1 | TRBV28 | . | CASRLTGLGEQYF | TGTGCCAGCAGGTTGACAGGGCTCGGCGAGCAGTACTTC
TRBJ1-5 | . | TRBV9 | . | CASSVGVNQPQHF | TGTGCCAGCAGCGTAGGAGTCAATCAGCCCCAGCATTTT